This T cell receptor beta chain was retrieved from a study of blood T cell repertoires in COVID-19. Study at large: Sample material is recorded as cDNA or gDNA derived from T cells, B-cell-depleted T cells, or PBMCs.

Profiled with immunoSEQ multiplex PCR; TCRdb holds only in-frame clones, not every one. The sample holds more than 200,000 clones; approximately 90% are singletons and the top ten take 2.1%. The germline V gene encodes CDR1 LGHNA and CDR2 YNFKEQ. The CDR3 sequence is 15 residues long. V lost 4 bases and J lost 4; bases outside the gene matches: 6. This clone was counted at least ten times. The rearrangement uses TRBV4-2 and TRBJ1-2; TRBD1 agrees at 10 bases. The source is a middle-aged woman who had recovered from COVID-19. The sequenced material came from peripheral blood. The CDR3: CASSPGQGSTYGYTF. CDR3 coding DNA: TGTGCCAGCAGCCCGGGACAGGGGTCTACCTATGGCTACACCTTC.